Given below is one T cell receptor (beta chain) in context. The target antigen is unknown. A read error may account for a junction end that differs from germline. No patient received treatment before thyroid surgery. The CDR3 length is 15 residues. Germline CDR1 and CDR2: SGDLS and YYNGEE. The entry originates in a study of metastatic and nonmetastatic thyroid tumors. Study context: Both malignant and benign thyroid patients supplied peripheral blood and tumor or nodule tissue samples, across which the repertoires of these patients were then compared. Study outcomes and limitations: A significant increase in TCR beta diversity was reportedly seen in malignant thyroid tumors relative to benign nodules, in blood and tumor.

Authors' methods: What underpinned the distant-metastasis classifier for papillary thyroid cancer was the set of CDR3 differences across clinicopathological groups. TCRdb re-analyzed the PCR reads through MiXCR. TCRdb, not the original authors, processed these V and J calls. Among about 24,000 clones listed, about 24% were seen once. This sequence originates from a male donor with papillary thyroid cancer or a benign thyroid nodule (not recorded which). Some clones in this sample may be carry-over from other donors' samples. The sequencing input was tumor tissue. This chain uses TRBV9 with TRBJ2-1; D is possibly TRBD1 (6 bases). In nucleotides, the CDR3 is TGTTCCAGCAGCTCCTCCGGGACAAACTACAATGAGCAGTTCTTC. It encodes CSSSSSGTNYNEQFF.